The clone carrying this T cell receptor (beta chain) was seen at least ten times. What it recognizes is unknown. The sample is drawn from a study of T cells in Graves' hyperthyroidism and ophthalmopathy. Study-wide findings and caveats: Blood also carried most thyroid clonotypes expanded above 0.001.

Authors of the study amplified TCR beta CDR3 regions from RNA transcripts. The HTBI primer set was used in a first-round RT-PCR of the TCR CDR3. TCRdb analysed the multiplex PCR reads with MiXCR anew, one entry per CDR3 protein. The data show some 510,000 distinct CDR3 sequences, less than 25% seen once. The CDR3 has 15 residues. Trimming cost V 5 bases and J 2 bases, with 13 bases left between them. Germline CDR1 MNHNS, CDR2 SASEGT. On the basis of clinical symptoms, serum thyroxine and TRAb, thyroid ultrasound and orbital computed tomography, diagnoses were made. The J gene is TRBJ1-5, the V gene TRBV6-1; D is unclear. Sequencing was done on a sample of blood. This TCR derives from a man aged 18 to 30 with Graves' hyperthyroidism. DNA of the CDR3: TGTGCCAGCAGTCCCTTATTTGGGGGCAATCAGCCCCAGCATTTT. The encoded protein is CASSPLFGGNQPQHF.